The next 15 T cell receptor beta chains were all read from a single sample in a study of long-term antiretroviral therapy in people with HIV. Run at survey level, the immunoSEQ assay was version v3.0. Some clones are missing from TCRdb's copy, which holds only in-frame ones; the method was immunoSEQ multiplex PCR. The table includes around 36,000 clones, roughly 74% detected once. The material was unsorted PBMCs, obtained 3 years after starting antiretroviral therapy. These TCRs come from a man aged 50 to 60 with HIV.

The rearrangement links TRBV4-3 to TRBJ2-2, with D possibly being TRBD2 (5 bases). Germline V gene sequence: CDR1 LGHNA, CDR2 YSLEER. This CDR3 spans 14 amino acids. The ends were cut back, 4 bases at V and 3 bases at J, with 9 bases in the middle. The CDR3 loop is CASSPLGDTGELFF. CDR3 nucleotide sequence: TGCGCCAGCAGCCCCCTCGGGGACACCGGGGAGCTGTTTTTT.

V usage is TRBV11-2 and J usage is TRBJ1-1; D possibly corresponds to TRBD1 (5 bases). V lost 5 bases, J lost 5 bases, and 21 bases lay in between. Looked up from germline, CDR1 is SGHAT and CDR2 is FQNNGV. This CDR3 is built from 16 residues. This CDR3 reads CASSPRAGRGRTEAFF. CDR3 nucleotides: TGTGCCAGCAGCCCGCGGGCGGGGAGGGGACGGACTGAAGCTTTCTTT.

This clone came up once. Here the CDR3 reads CASRMTGTSVSYEQYF. Here the CDR3 DNA reads TGTGCCAGCAGAATGACCGGGACTAGCGTTTCCTACGAGCAGTACTTC. This sequence joins TRBV7-2 and TRBJ2-7; 10 bases align to TRBD2. The V gene's germline CDR1 is SGHTA and CDR2 FQGNSA. The CDR3 contains 16 residues. The V and J ends lost 6 bases and 1 base, in that order; junction bases with no gene match: 9.

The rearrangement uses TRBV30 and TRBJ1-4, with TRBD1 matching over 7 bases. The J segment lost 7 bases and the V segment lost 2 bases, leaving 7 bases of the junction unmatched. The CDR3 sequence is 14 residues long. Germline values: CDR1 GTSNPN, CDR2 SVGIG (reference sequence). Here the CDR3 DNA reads TGTGCCTGGAGTCACGACAGGGAGGGTGAAAAACTGTTTTTT. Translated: CAWSHDREGEKLFF.

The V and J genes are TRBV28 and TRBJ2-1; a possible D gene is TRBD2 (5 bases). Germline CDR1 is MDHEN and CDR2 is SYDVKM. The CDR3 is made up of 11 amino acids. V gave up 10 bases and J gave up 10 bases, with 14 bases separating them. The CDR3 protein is CATGGRREQFF. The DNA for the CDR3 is TGTGCCACTGGAGGAAGACGGGAGCAGTTCTTC.

The CDR3 coding sequence is TGTGCCAGCAGCTTGGGACAGGCTGGGGAGCAGTACTTC. It encodes CASSLGQAGEQYF. The J gene is TRBJ2-7, the V gene TRBV7-9, with 8 bases lining up with TRBD1. Per germline, CDR1 SEHNR and CDR2 FQNEAQ (reference sequence). The length of the CDR3 is 13 residues. Germline trimming cut 3 bases from V and 7 bases from J; bases unmatched to any gene: 5. The whole variable domain, filled in from reference TRBV7-9 and TRBJ2-7, reads DTGVSQNPRHKITKRGQNVTFRCDPISEHNRLYWYRQTLGQGPEFLTYFQNEAQLEKSRLLSDRFSAERPKGSFSTLEIQRTEQGDSAMYLCASSLGQAGEQYFGPGTRLTVT.

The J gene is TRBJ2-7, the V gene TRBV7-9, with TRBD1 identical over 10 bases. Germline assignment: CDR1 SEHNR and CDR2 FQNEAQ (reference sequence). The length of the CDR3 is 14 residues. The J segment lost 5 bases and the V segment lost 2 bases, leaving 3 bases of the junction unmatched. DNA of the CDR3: TGTGCCAGCAGCTTACAGGACAGGGGGAACGAGCAGTACTTC. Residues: CASSLQDRGNEQYF.

The chain's CDR3 is CASSLELRAQYF. The CDR3 DNA sequence: TGCGCCAGCAGCTTGGAACTTCGGGCGCAGTATTTT. The chain uses TRBV5-1 and TRBJ2-3, with no clear D. Trimming removed 0 bases at V and 10 bases at J, with 9 bases between. From germline, CDR1 is SGHRS and CDR2 YFSETQ. The CDR3 consists of 12 residues.

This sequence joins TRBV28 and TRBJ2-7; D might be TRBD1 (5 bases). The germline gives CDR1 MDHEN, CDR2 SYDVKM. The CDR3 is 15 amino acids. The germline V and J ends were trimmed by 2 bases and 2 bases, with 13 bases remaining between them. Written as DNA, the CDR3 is TGTGCCAGCAGTTTAGAGCCAGGGCCTCCCTACGAGCAGTACTTC. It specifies CASSLEPGPPYEQYF.

The CDR3 is CASSLGQALRGAFF. CDR3 DNA sequence: TGTGCCAGCAGCCTTGGACAGGCCCTGCGAGGAGCTTTCTTT. This chain links TRBV9 with TRBJ1-1; 7 bases line up with TRBD1. This CDR3 is built from 14 residues. Germline CDR1 SGDLS, CDR2 YYNGEE. With V trimmed by 4 bases and J by 10 bases, 13 bases remained unmatched.

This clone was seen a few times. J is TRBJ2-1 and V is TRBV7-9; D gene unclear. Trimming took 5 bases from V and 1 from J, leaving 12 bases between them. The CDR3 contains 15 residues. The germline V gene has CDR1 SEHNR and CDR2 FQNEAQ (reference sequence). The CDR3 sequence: CASSPTLPSYNEQFF. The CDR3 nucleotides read TGTGCCAGCAGCCCGACTCTGCCATCCTACAATGAGCAGTTCTTC.

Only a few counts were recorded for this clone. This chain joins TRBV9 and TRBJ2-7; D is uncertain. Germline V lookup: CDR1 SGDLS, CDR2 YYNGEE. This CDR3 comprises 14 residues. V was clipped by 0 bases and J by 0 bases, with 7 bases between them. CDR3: CASSVGGNSYEQYF. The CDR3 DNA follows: TGTGCCAGCAGCGTAGGAGGCAACTCCTACGAGCAGTACTTC.

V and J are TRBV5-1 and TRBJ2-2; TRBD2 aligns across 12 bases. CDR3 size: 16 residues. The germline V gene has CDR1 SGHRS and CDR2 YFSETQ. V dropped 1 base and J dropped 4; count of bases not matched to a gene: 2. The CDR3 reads CASSLLTSGSTGELFF. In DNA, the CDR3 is TGCGCCAGCAGCTTGTTGACTAGCGGGAGCACCGGGGAGCTGTTTTTT.

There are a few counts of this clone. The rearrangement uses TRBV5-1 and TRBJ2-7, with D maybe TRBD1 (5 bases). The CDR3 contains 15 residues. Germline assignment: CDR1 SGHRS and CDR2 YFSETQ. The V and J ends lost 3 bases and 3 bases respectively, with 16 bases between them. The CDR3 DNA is TGCGCCAGCAGCTCCGCCGCAGGGATCGACTACGAGCAGTACTTC. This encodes CASSSAAGIDYEQYF.

CDR3 in amino acids: CANLRQAPKGYTF. The DNA of the CDR3 is TGCGCCAACTTAAGACAGGCCCCGAAGGGCTACACCTTC. The rearrangement uses TRBV23-1 and TRBJ1-2; the D gene is possibly TRBD1 (6 bases). TRBV23-1 belongs to the ORF category, with a function that is uncertain. The CDR3 totals 13 residues. Trimming removed 10 bases at V and 8 bases at J, with 20 bases between.